This passage covers 21 T cell receptor beta chains from one sample sequenced in a study of molecular identifiers for immune sequencing clone quantification. TCRdb re-called the PCR reads with MiXCR, one entry per CDR3 protein. The top ten clones hold about 0.81% of a sample with hundreds of thousands of distinct CDR3 sequences, approximately 24% of them seen once. The sample consisted of naive CD8+ T cells from blood, with Jurkat cell RNA spiked in. As to subset: FACS-sorted CD8+CD4-CCR7+CD45RA+ naive T cells. The receptors derive from a human donor in good health. Some libraries in this study had Jurkat cell RNA spiked in.

The rearrangement joins TRBV6-2 or TRBV6-3 to TRBJ2-1; TRBD1 aligns across 9 bases. The CDR3 runs 14 residues. V lost 4 bases and J lost 7; bases outside the gene matches: 5. Germline V gene sequence: CDR1 MNHEY, CDR2 SVGEGT. The CDR3 protein is CASSFGTGSNEQFF. DNA for the CDR3: TGTGCCAGCAGTTTCGGGACAGGGTCGAATGAGCAGTTCTTC.

V usage is TRBV7-7 and J usage is TRBJ2-5; 8 positions match TRBD2. Germline CDR1 reads SSHAT; CDR2 reads FNYEAQ (reference sequence). Trimming took 1 base from V and 2 from J; bases not matched to a gene: 9. This CDR3 spans 17 amino acids. DNA for the CDR3: TGTGCCAGCAGCTTAGGAGTTGTGCGGGGGGTGCAAGAGACCCAGTACTTC. Translation gives CASSLGVVRGVQETQYF.

This clonotype showed up many times. CDR3 nucleotide sequence: TGCAGCGCCGAGGAGGGGGATAAAGGGACCTACGAGCAGTACTTC. It specifies CSAEEGDKGTYEQYF. The genes are TRBV29-1 and TRBJ2-7; either TRBD1 or TRBD2 may supply D (6 bases each). V was cut by 7 bases and J by 2 bases, with 21 bases left in between. This CDR3 has 15 amino acids. Germline V gene sequence: CDR1 SQVTM, CDR2 ANQGSEA.

Comment on this clonotype: Just one base apart from a much larger clone, this may be a read error. This chain joins TRBV27 and TRBJ2-3, with TRBD2 matching over 12 bases. Germline V gene data show CDR1 as MNHEY and CDR2 as SMNVEV (reference sequence). CDR3 length: 15 residues. The CDR3 DNA reads TGTGTCAGCAGGCTAGCGGGGGGGCCGACAGATACGCAGTATTTT. This translates into CVSRLAGGPTDTQYF.

Ten or more counts support this clonotype. V and J are TRBV6-2 or TRBV6-3 and TRBJ2-7, with D hard to call. CDR1 MNHEY and CDR2 SVGEGT come from the germline V gene. There are 15 residues in the CDR3. Between the trimmed V and J ends, which lost 0 bases and 4 bases, there was a span of 13 bases. The CDR3, as DNA: TGTGCCAGCAGTTACTCATCGGGCCTCCAATACGAGCAGTACTTC. It yields the protein CASSYSSGLQYEQYF.

This clonotype appeared a few times. This chain links TRBV7-3 with TRBJ2-3, with D tentatively TRBD2 (5 bases). CDR1 and CDR2 (germline): SGHTA, FQGTGA. The ends were cut back, 5 bases at V and 2 bases at J, with 14 bases in the middle. The CDR3 is made up of 15 amino acids. The CDR3 DNA reads as TGTGCCAGCAGCCCCCCACGGGGTTTCACAGATACGCAGTATTTT. It specifies CASSPPRGFTDTQYF. The full variable domain, in which reference TRBV7-3 and TRBJ2-3 provide the parts outside the CDR3, is GAGVSQTPSNKVTEKGKYVELRCDPISGHTALYWYRQSLGQGPEFLIYFQGTGAADDSGLPNDRFFAVRPEGSVSTLKIQRTERGDSAVYLCASSPPRGFTDTQYFGPGTRLTVL.

This chain uses TRBV2 with TRBJ2-3; TRBD2 aligns across 10 bases. This CDR3 is built from 16 residues. Per germline, CDR1 SNHLY and CDR2 FYNNEI. Trimming at V came to 7 bases and at J to 10 bases, leaving 17 bases not matched to a gene. In nucleotides, the CDR3 is TGTGCCAGCATCACGCCTAGCGGGGGCCAAGGTGGAGCGCAGTATTTT. Translating it yields CASITPSGGQGGAQYF.

The J gene is TRBJ2-7, the V gene TRBV7-2, with a tentative D call TRBD2 (5 bases). The CDR3 sequence is 15 residues long. Germline V gene data show CDR1 as SGHTA and CDR2 as FQGNSA. V gave up 1 base and J gave up 0 bases, with 10 bases separating them. The CDR3 nucleotides read TGTGCCAGCAGCTTAGATGCGGGTTACTCCTACGAGCAGTACTTC. As protein: CASSLDAGYSYEQYF.

This clonotype was detected ten times or more. The chain carries TRBV28 and TRBJ1-1; D unresolved. CDR3 size: 14 residues. Trimming cost V 6 bases and J 0 bases, with 11 bases left between them. In germline, CDR1 is MDHEN, CDR2 SYDVKM. CDR3 in DNA: TGTGCCAGCAGCCTGGGGTACATGAACACTGAAGCTTTCTTT. It yields the protein CASSLGYMNTEAFF.

This clonotype was picked up a small number of times. A read error is likely, as this CDR3 ends without the conserved phenylalanine or tryptophan. The chain employs TRBV7-9 and TRBJ2-1; no clear D gene. Germline loops: CDR1 SEHNR, CDR2 FQNEAQ (reference sequence). The CDR3 contains 11 residues. V lost 10 bases to trimming and J lost 7 bases, with 11 bases between them. Here the CDR3 reads CAIQALNEQFY. The CDR3 DNA reads as TGTGCCATCCAGGCGTTGAATGAGCAGTTCTAC.

The CDR3 bases are TGTGCCAGCAGCCCCAAATGGGGACTTAACCAAGAGACCCAGTACTTC. Its protein is CASSPKWGLNQETQYF. This rearrangement joins TRBV7-6 to TRBJ2-5; TRBD2 is a possible D gene (6 bases). The CDR3 totals 16 residues. V lost 5 bases, J lost 0 bases, and 16 bases lay in between. Looked up from germline, CDR1 is SGHVS and CDR2 is FNYEAQ.

In its sample, this clonotype was seen a few times. The chain uses TRBV20-1 and TRBJ2-7; tentatively, D is TRBD1 or TRBD2 (5 bases each). With 6 bases removed from V and 5 bases from J, the gap between germline ends came to 26 bases. CDR1 DFQATT and CDR2 SNEGSKA come from the germline V gene (reference sequence). The CDR3 runs to 16 residues. CDR3 amino acids: CSAGPSERPSYDEQYF. The CDR3 bases are TGCAGTGCGGGACCCTCGGAGCGCCCAAGTTACGACGAGCAGTACTTC.

This clonotype was picked up many times. This chain's CDR3 is CSVPPGTDTQYF. CDR3 coding DNA: TGCAGCGTTCCCCCGGGGACAGATACGCAGTATTTT. This sequence joins TRBV29-1 and TRBJ2-3, with D perhaps TRBD2 (5 bases). Germline V CDR1 and CDR2: SQVTM, ANQGSEA. V lost 5 bases, J lost 3 bases, and 9 bases lay in between. The CDR3 loop spans 12 amino acids.

J is TRBJ2-3 and V is TRBV9, with D perhaps matching TRBD1 or TRBD2 (5 bases each). CDR1 SGDLS and CDR2 YYNGEE come from the germline V gene. The CDR3 totals 16 residues. Trimming took off 3 bases at V and 3 bases at J, with 17 bases between the two ends. The CDR3: CASSEAGWGGTDTQYF. DNA of the CDR3: TGTGCCAGCAGCGAGGCCGGTTGGGGCGGGACAGATACGCAGTATTTT.

About this clonotype itself: The junction does not match germline at one end; this may be a read error. The V and J genes are TRBV28 and TRBJ2-5; D uncertain. The CDR3 contains 13 residues. Germline values: CDR1 MDHEN, CDR2 SYDVKM. CDR3: CASSLFGEETQCF. Written as DNA, the CDR3 is TGTGCCAGCAGTTTGTTCGGAGAAGAGACCCAGTGCTTC.

Details on this clonotype: One base away lies a much larger clone, so this may be a sequencing read error. This CDR3 is missing its conserved last phenylalanine or tryptophan, likely due to a read error. The chain recombines TRBV29-1 with TRBJ1-3; D is undetermined. Germline V lookup: CDR1 SQVTM, CDR2 ANQGSEA. This CDR3 has 14 residues. Between the trimmed V and J ends, which lost 3 bases and 0 bases, there was a span of 9 bases. This chain's CDR3 is CSVEKLDSGNTIYY. The CDR3 nucleotides are TGCAGCGTTGAGAAACTGGACTCTGGAAACACCATATATTAT.

With regard to this clonotype: A read error is possible here, since a much larger clone lies one base away. The rearrangement uses TRBV5-4 and TRBJ1-4; tentatively, D is TRBD1 (5 bases). The CDR3 extends over 13 amino acids. Germline values: CDR1 SGHNT, CDR2 YYREEE (reference sequence). CDR3 nucleotide sequence: TGTGCCGGCAGCTTCCAGGGAGGTGAAAAACTGTTTTTT. It specifies CAGSFQGGEKLFF.

To note about this clonotype: Just one base apart from a much larger clone, this may be a read error. This chain's CDR3 is CASRPGDRPFSGANVQTF. As DNA, the CDR3 is TGTGCCAGCAGACCCGGGGACAGGCCCTTCTCTGGGGCCAACGTCCAGACTTTC. This rearrangement joins TRBV11-1 to TRBJ2-6, with TRBD1 matching 8 bases. This CDR3 is 18 amino acids long. Germline CDR1 reads SGHAT; CDR2 reads FQDESV (reference sequence).

At least ten counts were recorded for this clonotype. As DNA, the CDR3 is TGTGCCAGCAGACCTATTCCGAGCCGGGACAGGCATGTTGGGGAGCAGTACTTC. It yields the protein CASRPIPSRDRHVGEQYF. The V and J genes are TRBV28 and TRBJ2-7; 8 positions agree with TRBD1. Germline V gene lookup returns CDR1 MDHEN and CDR2 SYDVKM. The ends lost 6 bases at V and 7 bases at J; junction bases unmatched: 23. The CDR3 spans 18 residues.

Turning to this clonotype: With a much larger clone just one base away, this may be a read error. V usage is TRBV4-3 and J usage is TRBJ2-7, with TRBD1 matching 8 bases. The CDR3 sequence is 14 residues long. V shed 4 bases, J shed 6 bases, and the junction held 8 bases outside the gene matches. Germline CDR1 LGHNA, CDR2 YSLEER. The CDR3 coding sequence is TGCGCCAGCAGCCCCAGGGGGCTCCCCGGCGAGCAGTACTTC. Its protein product is CASSPRGLPGEQYF.

For this clonotype: A read error may explain this, as a much larger clone is one base away. This rearrangement joins TRBV5-6 to TRBJ2-3; possibly TRBD1 or TRBD2 for D (7 bases each). This CDR3 is built from 16 residues. Germline V lookup: CDR1 SGHDT, CDR2 YYEEEE. The CDR3 spells CACSLAGEGAVDTQYF. The CDR3 nucleotides are TGTGCCTGCAGCTTGGCCGGGGAGGGGGCTGTAGATACGCAGTATTTT.